One and the same sample provided the 21 T cell receptor beta chains below, sequenced in a study of Ad26.COV2.S vaccination and SARS-CoV-2 variants. Stated treatment: roughly 20 received Ad26.COV2.S at low or high dose, single or two shots; about 5 received placebo; per-sample allocation not given. All samples were drawn on day 63, counting from the first vaccine or placebo injection. The data were produced by immunoSEQ multiplex PCR, yet TCRdb's version contains in-frame clones alone and is incomplete. The top ten clones hold about 4.4% of a sample with some 450,000 clones, about nine tenths of them seen once. Sequenced here: peripheral blood, sampled in a trial of Ad26.COV2.S vaccine versus placebo. Source of these receptors: a person aged 18-60 years who received the Ad26.COV2.S COVID-19 vaccine or a placebo.

This clone was picked up one time. The chain links TRBV4-1 to TRBJ2-3; tentative D call: TRBD2 (5 bases). V lost 6 bases and J lost 0, with 10 bases in between. This CDR3 is built from 14 residues. Per germline, CDR1 MGHRA and CDR2 YSYEKL. DNA of the CDR3: TGCGCCAGCAGAGCGGTATCTAGCACAGATACGCAGTATTTT. Translated: CASRAVSSTDTQYF.

The rearrangement uses TRBV6-5 and TRBJ2-5, with no clear D. V dropped 7 bases and J dropped 4 bases, with 7 bases sitting between them. Germline V gene data show CDR1 as MNHEY and CDR2 as SVGAGI. CDR3 length: 11 residues. CDR3 amino acids: CASNHRETQYF. For the CDR3, the DNA is TGTGCCAGCAATCATCGAGAGACCCAGTACTTC.

V usage is TRBV19 and J usage is TRBJ2-7; D is undetermined. CDR1 and CDR2 (germline): LNHDA, SQIVND (reference sequence). Trimming left V 8 bases short and J 2 bases short, with 7 bases between. The CDR3 extends over 11 amino acids. Here the CDR3 DNA reads TGTGCCAGTGGAGACCCCTACGAGCAGTACTTC. This gives the protein CASGDPYEQYF.

This clone came up once. V usage is TRBV28 and J usage is TRBJ2-5; a weak D match, TRBD1 (5 bases). V was clipped by 2 bases and J by 5 bases, with 18 bases between them. CDR1 and CDR2 (germline): MDHEN, SYDVKM. CDR3 length equals 16 residues. In nucleotides, the CDR3 is TGTGCCAGCAGTTTAATAGGGGCAGGGATAGAGGAGACCCAGTACTTC. Protein sequence: CASSLIGAGIEETQYF.

The chain links TRBV19 to TRBJ1-2; the match to TRBD1 covers 9 bases. CDR3 size: 18 residues. V shed 2 bases and J 5 bases; nucleotides not matched to a gene: 15. Germline assignment: CDR1 LNHDA and CDR2 SQIVND (reference sequence). Here the CDR3 reads CASSITTGTGISWYGYTF. The CDR3 DNA reads as TGTGCCAGTAGTATAACTACCGGGACAGGGATTTCTTGGTATGGCTACACCTTC.

J is TRBJ2-7 and V is TRBV29-1; 13 nucleotides line up with TRBD2. There are 14 residues in the CDR3. V lost 6 bases, J lost 6 bases, and 8 bases stayed unmatched. Germline loops: CDR1 SQVTM, CDR2 ANQGSEA. The CDR3 loop is CSVETSGRSREQYF. The CDR3 DNA reads TGCAGCGTGGAGACTAGCGGGAGGTCACGCGAGCAGTACTTC.

The CDR3 DNA reads TGTGCCAGCCACCCATTAGCTGCCCGCGAGACCCAGTACTTC. It translates to CASHPLAARETQYF. This chain connects TRBV28 to TRBJ2-5, with D uncertain. The CDR3 contains 14 residues. Germline CDR1 is MDHEN and CDR2 is SYDVKM. Trimming left V 8 bases short and J 5 bases short, with 18 bases between.

The genes are TRBV2 and TRBJ1-5, with TRBD1 matching 7 bases. The germline gives CDR1 SNHLY, CDR2 FYNNEI. The junction had 9 bases not matched to a gene; V was cut back by 4 bases and J by 6 bases. This CDR3 contains 15 residues. CDR3 nucleotides: TGTGCCAGCAGTGTTAAGGACAGGACTAGTCAGCCCCAGCATTTT. Translation: CASSVKDRTSQPQHF.

The chain has TRBV11-3 and TRBJ2-2; TRBD2 might be the D (6 bases). The CDR3 runs to 14 residues. Germline CDR1 is SGHNT and CDR2 is YENEEA. V lost 6 bases, J lost 1 base, and 9 bases lay in between. CDR3 nucleotide sequence: TGTGCCAGCAGGGAGGGGCAGAACACCGGGGAGCTGTTTTTT. Its translation is CASREGQNTGELFF.

J is TRBJ1-2 and V is TRBV14; no clear D gene. Germline V CDR1 and CDR2: SGHDN, FVKESK. Trimming cost V 3 bases and J 7 bases, with 9 bases left between them. CDR3 length: 12 amino acids. CDR3 region: CASSQGSAGYTF. The CDR3 DNA reads as TGTGCCAGCAGCCAGGGGAGCGCTGGCTACACCTTC. Together with reference TRBV14 and TRBJ1-2, the CDR3 gives the full variable domain: EAGVTQFPSHSVIEKGQTVTLRCDPISGHDNLYWYRRVMGKEIKFLLHFVKESKQDESGMPNNRFLAERTGGTYSTLKVQPAELEDSGVYFCASSQGSAGYTFGSGTRLTVV.

The V and J genes are TRBV27 and TRBJ2-7, with D possibly being TRBD1 (5 bases). Germline CDR1 is MNHEY and CDR2 is SMNVEV (reference sequence). The length of the CDR3 is 14 residues. The ends were cut back, 6 bases at V and 3 bases at J, with 15 bases in the middle. In nucleotides, the CDR3 is TGTGCCAGCAGAGCCCAGGGTTATCTCTACGAGCAGTACTTC. This gives the protein CASRAQGYLYEQYF.

The chain is built from TRBV4-1 and TRBJ1-2, with D possibly being TRBD1 (6 bases). Trimming took 4 bases from V and 6 from J, leaving 15 bases between them. The germline CDR1 and CDR2 sequences are MGHRA and YSYEKL. This CDR3 is built from 14 residues. CDR3 protein: CASSLLGAGDGYTF. CDR3 DNA: TGCGCCAGCAGCCTCCTGGGTGCAGGGGATGGCTACACCTTC.

This clone was seen once. The V and J genes are TRBV5-1 and TRBJ2-7, with D perhaps matching TRBD2 (5 bases). The CDR3 has 15 amino acids. Per germline, CDR1 SGHRS and CDR2 YFSETQ. V was clipped by 0 bases and J by 6 bases, with 16 bases between them. The CDR3 region is CASSLDQAGLIEQYF. The CDR3 nucleotides are TGCGCCAGCAGCTTGGACCAGGCGGGCCTTATCGAGCAGTACTTC.

The chain couples TRBV27 to TRBJ1-1; D is perhaps TRBD1 (5 bases). This CDR3 is 14 amino acids long. The germline V gene has CDR1 MNHEY and CDR2 SMNVEV (reference sequence). V lost 3 bases and J 1 base, leaving 9 bases between the germline ends. The CDR3 coding sequence is TGTGCCAGCAGTTTTAGAGGACAGAACACTGAAGCTTTCTTT. Translated: CASSFRGQNTEAFF.

The chain carries TRBV11-2 and TRBJ2-7; the D gene is possibly TRBD2 (5 bases). CDR1 SGHAT and CDR2 FQNNGV come from the germline V gene. V lost 4 bases to trimming and J lost 0 bases, with 19 bases between them. This CDR3 is 17 amino acids long. The CDR3 DNA reads as TGTGCCAGCAGCTCCCGGAGGACGGCGGAAAGCTCCTACGAGCAGTACTTC. It is translated as CASSSRRTAESSYEQYF.

The genes are TRBV10-3 and TRBJ2-1; 13 bases match TRBD2. The CDR3 is made up of 13 amino acids. The V gene's germline CDR1 is ENHRY and CDR2 SYGVKD. J gave up 10 bases and V 8 bases, and 5 bases lay outside the gene matches. The CDR3 sequence is CAIGLAGAGEQFF. The CDR3 DNA reads TGTGCCATCGGACTAGCGGGAGCGGGAGAGCAGTTCTTC.

The chain links TRBV28 to TRBJ2-2; 14 bases fit TRBD2. CDR1 MDHEN and CDR2 SYDVKM come from the germline V gene. J gave up 1 base and V 8 bases, and 9 bases lay outside the gene matches. The CDR3 length is 18 residues. The CDR3 here is CASHPGTSGRRNTGELFF. CDR3 nucleotide sequence: TGTGCCAGCCACCCCGGGACTAGCGGGAGAAGGAACACCGGGGAGCTGTTTTTT.

The chain recombines TRBV10-3 with TRBJ1-1, with D perhaps matching TRBD1 (6 bases). The CDR3 consists of 14 residues. V was cut by 3 bases and J by 4 bases, with 12 bases left in between. Germline V gene sequence: CDR1 ENHRY, CDR2 SYGVKD. CDR3 bases: TGTGCCATCAGTGACGACCGAGGGGGCACTGAAGCTTTCTTT. This codes for CAISDDRGGTEAFF.

The V gene is TRBV28, the J gene TRBJ2-5; weak D call: TRBD1 (6 bases). This CDR3 is built from 17 residues. Germline V gene data show CDR1 as MDHEN and CDR2 as SYDVKM. V was cut by 6 bases and J by 5 bases, with 25 bases left in between. In nucleotides, the CDR3 is TGTGCCAGCAGCCCTCCCGGACAGCTGAGCGGTGGGGAGACCCAGTACTTC. Amino acid sequence: CASSPPGQLSGGETQYF.

The chain carries TRBV19 and TRBJ2-5, with 7 positions matching TRBD2. The germline gives CDR1 LNHDA, CDR2 SQIVND (reference sequence). CDR3 length equals 13 residues. V lost 3 bases to trimming and J lost 7 bases; unmatched junction nucleotides: 5. CDR3 sequence reads: CASSILGEGTQYF. The CDR3 bases are TGTGCCAGTAGTATTTTGGGGGAGGGGACCCAGTACTTC. The full variable domain, its missing parts supplied by reference TRBV19 and TRBJ2-5, is DGGITQSPKYLFRKEGQNVTLSCEQNLNHDAMYWYRQDPGQGLRLIYYSQIVNDFQKGDIAEGYSVSREKKESFPLTVTSAQKNPTAFYLCASSILGEGTQYFGPGTRLLVL.

J is TRBJ1-1 and V is TRBV28, with D tentatively TRBD1 (6 bases). V was cut by 1 base and J by 4 bases, with 13 bases left in between. The CDR3 has 15 residues. In germline, CDR1 is MDHEN, CDR2 SYDVKM. The CDR3 loop is CASSLSGGAVTEAFF. CDR3 coding DNA: TGTGCCAGCAGTTTATCTGGGGGCGCGGTCACTGAAGCTTTCTTT.